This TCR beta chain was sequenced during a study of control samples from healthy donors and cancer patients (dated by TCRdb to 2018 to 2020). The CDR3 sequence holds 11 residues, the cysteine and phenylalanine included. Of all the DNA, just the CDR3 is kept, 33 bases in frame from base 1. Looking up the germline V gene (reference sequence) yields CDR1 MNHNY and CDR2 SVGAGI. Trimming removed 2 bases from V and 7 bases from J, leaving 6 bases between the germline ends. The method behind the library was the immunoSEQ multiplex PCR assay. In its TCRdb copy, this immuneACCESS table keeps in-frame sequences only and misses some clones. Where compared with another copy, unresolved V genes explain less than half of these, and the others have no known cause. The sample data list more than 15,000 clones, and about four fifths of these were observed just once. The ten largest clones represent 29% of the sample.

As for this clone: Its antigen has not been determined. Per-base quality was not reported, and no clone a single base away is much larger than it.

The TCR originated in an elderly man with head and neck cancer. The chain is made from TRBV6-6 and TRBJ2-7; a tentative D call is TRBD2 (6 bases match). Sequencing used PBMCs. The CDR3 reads CASSYAGEQYF. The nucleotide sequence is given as TGTGCCAGCAGTTACGCGGGAGAGCAGTACTTC.